The 32 T cell receptor beta chains below all came from one sample that was sequenced in a study of control samples from healthy donors and cancer patients. The table came from immunoSEQ multiplex PCR; TCRdb's copy has only in-frame clones and leaves some out. Counted here are about 84,000 clones, roughly 82% occurring once; the ten biggest clones make up 11%. Sequencing input: PBMCs. The source is a man in his sixties with head and neck cancer.

This chain joins TRBV28 and TRBJ2-2; 8 bases are shared with TRBD1. This CDR3 is built from 15 residues. The germline V gene encodes CDR1 MDHEN and CDR2 SYDVKM. J gave up 7 bases and V 4 bases, and 8 bases lay outside the gene matches. The CDR3: CASSSTGGTGGELFF. DNA of the CDR3: TGTGCCAGCAGTTCCACAGGGGGAACGGGCGGGGAGCTGTTTTTT.

The chain joins TRBV5-6 to TRBJ1-4; 9 bases are a match to TRBD1. The CDR3 length is 14 residues. The V and J ends lost 5 bases and 7 bases, in that order; junction bases with no gene match: 6. From germline, CDR1 is SGHDT and CDR2 YYEEEE. CDR3 region: CASRPQGAVEKLFF. CDR3 DNA sequence: TGTGCCAGCAGGCCACAGGGGGCGGTTGAAAAACTGTTTTTT.

The rearrangement links TRBV5-1 to TRBJ2-5; 7 bases match TRBD2. The junction had 5 bases not matched to a gene; V was cut back by 1 base and J by 5 bases. There are 14 residues in the CDR3. Germline V lookup: CDR1 SGHRS, CDR2 YFSETQ. The CDR3 DNA sequence: TGCGCCAGCAGCTTGCCGGCCGGGGGGGAGACCCAGTACTTC. As protein: CASSLPAGGETQYF.

This rearrangement joins TRBV5-1 to TRBJ2-1; D possibly corresponds to TRBD1 (7 bases). V was shortened by 4 bases and J by 2 bases, with 13 bases between the two germline ends. The length of the CDR3 is 15 residues. CDR1 SGHRS and CDR2 YFSETQ come from the germline V gene. The CDR3 region is CASSRTGEAYNEQFF. In nucleotides, the CDR3 is TGCGCCAGCAGCAGAACAGGGGAGGCCTACAATGAGCAGTTCTTC.

The chain combines TRBV6-4 with TRBJ2-3; 9 bases map to TRBD2. J gave up 6 bases and V 2 bases, and 6 bases lay outside the gene matches. The CDR3 length is 15 residues. Germline V gene lookup returns CDR1 MRHNA and CDR2 SNTAGT. The CDR3 here is CASSDGSGGRDTQYF. The CDR3 DNA reads as TGTGCCAGCAGTGACGGTAGCGGGGGCAGGGATACGCAGTATTTT.

This chain uses TRBV15 with TRBJ2-3; TRBD2 might be the D (5 bases). CDR3 length equals 13 residues. Trimming took 1 base from V and 6 from J, leaving 8 bases between them. Germline V CDR1 and CDR2: LNHNV, YYDKDF (reference sequence). This CDR3 reads CATSRGGSDTQYF. The CDR3 DNA reads as TGTGCCACCAGCAGAGGAGGGTCGGATACGCAGTATTTT.

This chain uses TRBV10-1 with TRBJ1-6; the D gene is possibly TRBD1 (5 bases). Germline V gene lookup returns CDR1 WNHNN and CDR2 SYGVQD (reference sequence). The CDR3 is 13 residues long. Trimming took 7 bases from V and 10 from J, leaving 14 bases between them. CDR3 sequence: CASTRGSGSPLHF. CDR3 coding DNA: TGCGCCAGCACTCGGGGCTCGGGATCACCCCTCCACTTT.

This chain uses TRBV18 with TRBJ1-1; D ambiguous. Per the germline V gene, CDR1 is KGHSH and CDR2 is LQKENI. Trimming left V 0 bases short and J 5 bases short, with 10 bases between. The CDR3 has 14 residues. CDR3 in amino acids: CASSPPWSRTEAFF. In DNA, the CDR3 is TGTGCCAGCTCACCACCCTGGTCCAGGACTGAAGCTTTCTTT.

The chain is built from TRBV29-1 and TRBJ2-3, with a possible D match to TRBD2 (5 bases). CDR3 length equals 14 residues. Germline V CDR1 and CDR2: SQVTM, ANQGSEA. Trimming took 4 bases from V and 6 from J, leaving 17 bases between them. The CDR3 region is CSVVLGLAQDTQYF. CDR3 nucleotide sequence: TGCAGCGTTGTCCTTGGGCTAGCCCAGGATACGCAGTATTTT.

This chain joins TRBV29-1 and TRBJ2-3; D is undetermined. V lost 4 bases and J lost 0, with 14 bases in between. The CDR3 consists of 15 residues. Germline values: CDR1 SQVTM, CDR2 ANQGSEA. CDR3 coding DNA: TGCAGCGTTGTCGGTCCCAGCAGTAGCACAGATACGCAGTATTTT. Its translation is CSVVGPSSSTDTQYF.

The chain recombines TRBV20-1 with TRBJ2-7; D is ambiguous. Germline V lookup: CDR1 DFQATT, CDR2 SNEGSKA (reference sequence). Trimming shortened V by 6 bases and J by 3 bases, and 9 bases separated the two germline ends. The CDR3 has 11 amino acids. CDR3 in DNA: TGCAGTGCAAGGTCAGGCTACGAGCAGTACTTC. The encoded protein is CSARSGYEQYF.

The chain carries TRBV28 and TRBJ1-2, with 7 bases matching TRBD1. The germline V gene encodes CDR1 MDHEN and CDR2 SYDVKM. CDR3 length equals 15 residues. V lost 5 bases and J lost 5; bases outside the gene matches: 11. This chain's CDR3 is CASSGNRGRSYGYTF. The DNA for the CDR3 is TGTGCCAGCAGTGGCAACAGGGGAAGGTCGTATGGCTACACCTTC.

This clone was observed a few times. The rearrangement links TRBV7-8 to TRBJ1-5; D uncertain. Per germline, CDR1 SGHVS and CDR2 FQNEAQ. With 5 bases removed from V and 3 bases from J, the gap between germline ends came to 14 bases. The CDR3 runs 15 residues. Here the CDR3 DNA reads TGTGCCAGCAGCGTAGAAGCAGCGTTCAATCAGCCCCAGCATTTT. This encodes CASSVEAAFNQPQHF. Full variable domain (missing parts from reference TRBV7-8 and TRBJ1-5): GAGVSQSPRYKVAKRGQDVALRCDPISGHVSLFWYQQALGQGPEFLTYFQNEAQLDKSGLPSDRFFAERPEGSVSTLKIQRTQQEDSAVYLCASSVEAAFNQPQHFGDGTRLSIL.

V and J are TRBV5-1 and TRBJ2-1; no clear D gene. Germline V gene lookup returns CDR1 SGHRS and CDR2 YFSETQ. Trimming stripped 4 bases from V and 10 bases from J, with 12 bases between. The CDR3 sequence is 12 residues long. This CDR3 is CASSAPGLEQFF. CDR3 DNA: TGCGCCAGCAGCGCCCCTGGCCTAGAGCAGTTCTTC.

The chain combines TRBV7-2 with TRBJ1-1, with D uncertain. Trimming removed 2 bases from V and 4 bases from J, with 11 bases in between. CDR1 SGHTA and CDR2 FQGNSA come from the germline V gene. This CDR3 is built from 14 residues. CDR3 DNA: TGTGCCAGCAGCTTAAGGCAGGAGGGCACTGAAGCTTTCTTT. Its translation is CASSLRQEGTEAFF. Supplemented by reference TRBV7-2 and TRBJ1-1, the full variable domain reads GAGVSQSPSNKVTEKGKDVELRCDPISGHTALYWYRQSLGQGLEFLIYFQGNSAPDKSGLPSDRFSAERTGGSVSTLTIQRTQQEDSAVYLCASSLRQEGTEAFFGQGTRLTVV.

The rearrangement joins TRBV19 to TRBJ2-4, with no clear D. Trimming removed 5 bases from V and 3 bases from J, with 8 bases in between. This CDR3 spans 13 amino acids. Germline V gene sequence: CDR1 LNHDA, CDR2 SQIVND (reference sequence). CDR3 amino acids: CASSATDKNIQYF. CDR3 DNA sequence: TGTGCCAGTAGTGCCACGGACAAAAACATTCAGTACTTC.

V gene TRBV11-2 combines with J gene TRBJ2-6, with D hard to call. This CDR3 is built from 19 residues. Germline CDR1 SGHAT, CDR2 FQNNGV. Deletions cut 5 bases from V and 1 base from J, with 21 bases between. The CDR3, as DNA: TGTGCCAGCAGCACCCCGGCGAGACGTGGGTTTTCTGGGGCCAACGTCCTGACTTTC. It translates to CASSTPARRGFSGANVLTF.

The rearrangement uses TRBV27 and TRBJ2-3; no definite D call. This CDR3 spans 15 amino acids. The germline V gene has CDR1 MNHEY and CDR2 SMNVEV (reference sequence). The V gene lost 7 bases and the J gene lost 2 bases, with 16 bases spanning the gap. The CDR3 sequence: CASKPAPTLTDTQYF. The CDR3 nucleotides read TGTGCCAGCAAACCAGCCCCGACTCTCACAGATACGCAGTATTTT.

The chain uses TRBV2 and TRBJ2-7, with 9 bases fitting TRBD1. CDR1 SNHLY and CDR2 FYNNEI come from the germline V gene. V was pared by 4 bases and J by 3 bases, with 4 bases of the junction left unmatched. The CDR3 spans 14 residues. The CDR3 region is CASSGPGQGYEQYF. The CDR3 DNA reads as TGTGCCAGCAGTGGACCGGGACAGGGCTACGAGCAGTACTTC.

There are a few counts of this clone. J is TRBJ1-1 and V is TRBV2; D unresolved. The germline gives CDR1 SNHLY, CDR2 FYNNEI. Trimming took off 6 bases at V and 2 bases at J, with 10 bases between the two ends. The CDR3 spans 13 residues. The CDR3 region is CASRFGPNTEAFF. DNA of the CDR3: TGTGCCAGCAGATTCGGACCCAACACTGAAGCTTTCTTT. The full variable domain, completed using reference TRBV2 and TRBJ1-1, is EPEVTQTPSHQVTQMGQEVILRCVPISNHLYFYWYRQILGQKVEFLVSFYNNEISEKSEIFDDQFSVERPDGSNFTLKIRSTKLEDSAMYFCASRFGPNTEAFFGQGTRLTVV.

The V call is TRBV24-1, the J call TRBJ2-1; possible D gene TRBD2, 5 bases. Looked up from germline, CDR1 is KGHDR and CDR2 is SFDVKD. This CDR3 is 15 amino acids long. The V gene lost 2 bases and the J gene lost 7 bases, with 14 bases spanning the gap. The CDR3 loop is CATSDSGLRGNEQFF. The CDR3 DNA reads TGTGCCACCAGTGATTCGGGTCTAAGAGGGAATGAGCAGTTCTTC.

As concerns this clone: At the DNA level, this CDR3 is encoded by other sequences in the same sample as well. The chain carries TRBV5-1 and TRBJ1-2; D call uncertain. CDR1 and CDR2 from the germline V gene are SGHRS and YFSETQ. Trimming stripped 4 bases from V and 1 base from J, with 8 bases between. The CDR3 is 13 amino acids. In DNA form, the CDR3 reads TGCGCCAGCAGCCTGGGGAGTAACTATGGCTACACCTTC. The encoded protein is CASSLGSNYGYTF. The full variable domain, its missing parts supplied by reference TRBV5-1 and TRBJ1-2, is KAGVTQTPRYLIKTRGQQVTLSCSPISGHRSVSWYQQTPGQGLQFLFEYFSETQRNKGNFPGRFSGRQFSNSRSEMNVSTLELGDSALYLCASSLGSNYGYTFGSGTRLTVV.

The chain combines TRBV30 with TRBJ1-6; TRBD1 might be the D (5 bases). V was trimmed by 1 base and J by 6 bases, leaving 10 bases between them. The CDR3 consists of 14 residues. The germline gives CDR1 GTSNPN, CDR2 SVGIG (reference sequence). CDR3 DNA sequence: TGTGCCTGGAGTGGGGGCGGGGGTAATTCACCCCTCCACTTT. It translates to CAWSGGGGNSPLHF. Full variable domain (outside the CDR3, taken from reference TRBV30 and TRBJ1-6): SQTIHQWPATLVQPVGSPLSLECTVEGTSNPNLYWYRQAAGRGLQLLFYSVGIGQISSEVPQNLSASRPQDRQFILSSKKLLLSDSGFYLCAWSGGGGNSPLHFGNGTRLTVT.

This chain connects TRBV27 to TRBJ1-1; 7 positions agree with TRBD1. The CDR3 is made up of 13 amino acids. Germline CDR1 MNHEY, CDR2 SMNVEV (reference sequence). Unmatched junction bases numbered 7, after V lost 7 bases and J lost 5 bases. The CDR3 here is CASIRQGGTEAFF. Here the CDR3 DNA reads TGTGCCAGCATCAGACAGGGAGGGACTGAAGCTTTCTTT.

The chain couples TRBV19 to TRBJ2-2; a weak D match, TRBD2 (5 bases). CDR3 size: 15 residues. Germline-derived CDR1 and CDR2 are LNHDA and SQIVND (reference sequence). Between the trimmed V and J ends, which lost 7 bases and 3 bases, there was a span of 15 bases. CDR3 nucleotides: TGTGCCAGTACTCCCGGCGGGTTGGACACCGGGGAGCTGTTTTTT. The encoded protein is CASTPGGLDTGELFF.

This chain uses TRBV28 with TRBJ1-5; D possibly corresponds to TRBD1 (5 bases). Germline V gene data show CDR1 as MDHEN and CDR2 as SYDVKM. The CDR3 sequence is 17 residues long. Trimming removed 2 bases at V and 1 base at J, with 15 bases between. CDR3 residues: CASSLRWGRASNQPQHF. The CDR3 DNA reads as TGTGCCAGCAGTTTAAGGTGGGGCAGGGCAAGCAATCAGCCCCAGCATTTT.

The rearrangement joins TRBV23-1 to TRBJ2-7, with TRBD1 as a possible D gene (5 bases). TRBV23-1 is noted as an ORF with a role that remains uncertain. The CDR3 is made up of 17 amino acids. Trimming pared 7 bases from V and 1 base from J, leaving 23 bases between. The CDR3 sequence is CASKPESSRQFSYEQYF. Written as DNA, the CDR3 is TGCGCCAGCAAACCCGAATCCTCCCGACAGTTTTCCTACGAGCAGTACTTC.

The V gene is TRBV19, the J gene TRBJ2-5, with D uncertain. Germline V gene lookup returns CDR1 LNHDA and CDR2 SQIVND (reference sequence). The V end was cut by 2 bases, the J end by 5 bases, with 6 bases between. CDR3 size: 12 residues. As DNA, the CDR3 is TGTGCCAGTAGTATACCTCGCGAGACCCAGTACTTC. This sequence encodes CASSIPRETQYF.

Details on this clone: This same CDR3 is encoded by further DNA sequences in the sample. The chain has TRBV20-1 and TRBJ2-3; a possible D gene is TRBD2 (6 bases). The CDR3 spans 11 residues. Germline CDR1 DFQATT, CDR2 SNEGSKA (reference sequence). V lost 3 bases and J 5 bases, leaving 6 bases between the germline ends. DNA for the CDR3: TGCAGTGCTAGGGGGGGAGATACGCAGTATTTT. It codes for CSARGGDTQYF.

The chain uses TRBV19 and TRBJ1-1; TRBD1 is a possible D gene (6 bases). This CDR3 region has 14 residues. Germline values: CDR1 LNHDA, CDR2 SQIVND (reference sequence). Trimming cost V 6 bases and J 6 bases, with 17 bases left between them. The CDR3: CASRDSLLVSEAFF. The CDR3 DNA follows: TGTGCCAGTAGGGACAGTCTTTTAGTCTCTGAAGCTTTCTTT.

This chain uses TRBV6-1 with TRBJ2-7; D remains ambiguous. Trimming removed 0 bases at V and 4 bases at J, with 13 bases between. The CDR3 is made up of 15 amino acids. Looked up from germline, CDR1 is MNHNS and CDR2 is SASEGT. The CDR3 nucleotides are TGTGCCAGCAGTGAAGCGCTAGGCGACCAATACGAGCAGTACTTC. Its protein product is CASSEALGDQYEQYF.

The chain links TRBV9 to TRBJ2-4; 7 nucleotides line up with TRBD2. This CDR3 region has 12 residues. The germline CDR1 and CDR2 sequences are SGDLS and YYNGEE. The ends lost 3 bases at V and 8 bases at J; junction bases unmatched: 2. The CDR3 DNA reads TGTGCCAGCAGCGGTGGGGGGGACATTCAGTACTTC. This codes for CASSGGGDIQYF. The full variable domain, its missing parts supplied by reference TRBV9 and TRBJ2-4, is DSGVTQTPKHLITATGQRVTLRCSPRSGDLSVYWYQQSLDQGLQFLIQYYNGEERAKGNILERFSAQQFPDLHSELNLSSLELGDSALYFCASSGGGDIQYFGAGTRLSVL.